Below are 6 T cell receptor beta chains sequenced from a single sample in a study of blood T cell repertoires in COVID-19. This table comes from immunoSEQ multiplex PCR, and its TCRdb copy is limited to in-frame clones, with some not included. The sample shows 440,000 or so clones, approximately 90% of them seen only once. The sequencing sample was made of peripheral blood. These receptors all come from a woman aged 40 to 49 with COVID-19, enrolled during active disease.

V usage is TRBV6-1 and J usage is TRBJ1-2; the D gene is possibly TRBD1 (6 bases). V shed 3 bases and J shed 2 bases, with 13 bases lying between them. Germline V gives CDR1 MNHNS, CDR2 SASEGT. The CDR3 loop spans 15 amino acids. The CDR3, as DNA: TGTGCCAGCAGTGACGGACAGCTAGCCAACTATGGCTACACCTTC. Its protein is CASSDGQLANYGYTF.

The chain carries TRBV6-2 or TRBV6-3 and TRBJ1-1; D is unclear. This CDR3 spans 16 amino acids. Germline loops: CDR1 MNHEY, CDR2 SVGEGT. V lost 3 bases and J 0 bases, leaving 14 bases between the germline ends. The DNA of the CDR3 is TGTGCCAGCAGTTATGGGAGGAGCCAACTGAACACTGAAGCTTTCTTT. Translated: CASSYGRSQLNTEAFF.

A single count supports this clone. The chain is built from TRBV19 and TRBJ1-1; D unclear. The CDR3 totals 13 residues. Germline V gene lookup returns CDR1 LNHDA and CDR2 SQIVND (reference sequence). With 0 bases removed from V and 3 bases from J, the gap between germline ends came to 5 bases. CDR3 in DNA: TGTGCCAGTAGTATAGATGTCGACACTGAAGCTTTCTTT. Its protein is CASSIDVDTEAFF.

The V call is TRBV7-3, the J call TRBJ1-1, with D uncertain. Germline V lookup: CDR1 SGHTA, CDR2 FQGTGA. This CDR3 contains 17 residues. V was shortened by 1 base and J by 0 bases, with 15 bases between the two germline ends. The CDR3 DNA sequence: TGTGCCAGCAGCTTAATGTGGGCGCCGGGGATGAACACTGAAGCTTTCTTT. Translating gives CASSLMWAPGMNTEAFF.

The genes are TRBV29-1 and TRBJ1-1; perhaps TRBD1 as D (5 bases). Germline-derived CDR1 and CDR2 are SQVTM and ANQGSEA. CDR3 length: 12 residues. Trimming stripped 8 bases from V and 4 bases from J, with 14 bases between. The CDR3 loop is CSPGEGGTEAFF. CDR3 bases: TGCAGCCCGGGGGAGGGCGGCACTGAAGCTTTCTTT. The full variable domain, with the rest looked up from reference TRBV29-1 and TRBJ1-1, is SAVISQKPSRDICQRGTSLTIQCQVDSQVTMMFWYRQQPGQSLTLIATANQGSEATYESGFVIDKFPISRPNLTFSTLTVSNMSPEDSSIYLCSPGEGGTEAFFGQGTRLTVV.

The chain is built from TRBV29-1 and TRBJ1-5, with D uncertain. Deletions cut 6 bases from V and 6 bases from J, with 12 bases between. The germline V gene encodes CDR1 SQVTM and CDR2 ANQGSEA. The CDR3 has 12 residues. CDR3 amino acids: CSVAGSGQPQHF. In DNA, the CDR3 is TGCAGCGTAGCGGGTTCGGGTCAGCCCCAGCATTTT.